This is a list of T cell receptor beta chains from one sample in a study of T cell repertoires in aging, cancer and after chemotherapy. TCRdb passed the multiplex PCR reads through MiXCR, listing each CDR3 protein once. The sample gives approximately 13,000 distinct CDR3 sequences, over 25% of which show up once; less than 3% is in the top ten. Sample: blood. The receptors come from a human donor in good health. CDR3s include the opening cysteine and the closing phenylalanine or tryptophan. A D gene is named only where the DNA matches it firmly. Expanded clones get a size class; other rows say once, few or many, or leave the size out.

TRBV4-3	TRBD1	TRBJ1-2	few	CASSQAGTGAFPYGYTF	TGCGCCAGCAGCCAGGCCGGGACAGGGGCGTTCCCCTATGGCTACACCTTC
TRBV7-2	-	TRBJ2-1	medium-sized	CASSLALGEQFF	TGTGCCAGCAGCTTGGCCCTGGGGGAGCAGTTCTTC
TRBV2	-	TRBJ1-2	-	CASYGGDGYTF	TGTGCCAGCTATGGGGGGGATGGCTACACCTTC
TRBV6-5	-	TRBJ1-2	medium-sized	CASSLERGLGYTF	TGTGCCAGCAGCTTGGAGCGGGGACTGGGCTACACCTTC
TRBV6-5	TRBD2	TRBJ2-3	-	CASSYLSGGSPDTQYF	TGTGCCAGCAGTTACCTTAGCGGGGGGAGTCCAGATACGCAGTATTTT
TRBV7-2	TRBD1	TRBJ1-1	-	CSSSPRDSWVMGEAFF	TGTTCCAGCAGCCCCCGGGACAGCTGGGTGATGGGTGAAGCTTTCTTT
TRBV5-5	TRBD1	TRBJ1-6	medium-sized	CASSWTGGRLSSYNSPLHF	TGTGCCAGCAGCTGGACAGGGGGCCGACTAAGCTCCTATAATTCACCCCTCCACTTT
TRBV18	TRBD1	TRBJ1-1	few	CASSPTGGMNTEAFF	TGTGCCAGCTCGCCCACAGGGGGAATGAACACTGAAGCTTTCTTT
TRBV7-3	-	TRBJ1-1	-	CASSSQVGTEAFF	TGTGCCAGCAGCTCCCAAGTGGGGACTGAAGCTTTCTTT
TRBV5-6	TRBD1	TRBJ1-2	medium-sized	CASRYGAGQGRYNYGYTF	TGTGCCAGCAGATACGGCGCGGGACAGGGACGCTATAACTATGGCTACACCTTC
TRBV9	-	TRBJ1-6	once	CASSVDPSSYNSPLHF	TGTGCCAGCAGCGTAGATCCGAGCTCCTATAATTCACCCCTCCACTTT
TRBV6-6	TRBD1	TRBJ1-3	few	CASSRGPGNTIYF	TGTGCCAGCAGTAGGGGGCCTGGAAACACCATATATTTT
TRBV6-5	-	TRBJ2-1	medium-sized	CASSERRGNEQFF	TGTGCCAGCAGTGAAAGAAGGGGCAATGAGCAGTTCTTC
TRBV19	-	TRBJ1-1	few	CVSTQRGSAFF	TGTGTCAGTACCCAAAGAGGTTCGGCTTTCTTT
TRBV20-1	-	TRBJ1-5	-	CSARAALDQPQHF	TGCAGTGCTAGAGCGGCACTAGATCAGCCCCAGCATTTT
TRBV30	-	TRBJ2-5	few	CALIRLGQETQYF	TGTGCTTTGATACGGCTGGGGCAAGAGACCCAGTACTTC
TRBV6-1	TRBD2	TRBJ2-7	medium-sized	CASLAGGPSEQYF	TGTGCCAGTCTAGCGGGGGGGCCGAGCGAGCAGTACTTC
TRBV7-2	TRBD1	TRBJ1-2	medium-sized	CASSSTGQAPYGYTF	TGTGCCAGCAGCTCCACCGGACAGGCCCCCTATGGCTACACCTTC
TRBV20-1	-	TRBJ1-5	few	CSARTDSNQPQHF	TGCAGTGCCAGGACAGATAGCAATCAGCCCCAGCATTTT
TRBV20-1	-	TRBJ1-5	few	CSAQAGASSNQPQHF	TGCAGTGCTCAGGCGGGAGCAAGTAGCAATCAGCCCCAGCATTTT
TRBV6-1	-	TRBJ2-7	few	CASRRRPQGPEQYF	TGTGCCAGCAGGCGAAGGCCCCAGGGGCCCGAGCAGTACTTC
TRBV6-5	TRBD1	TRBJ1-2	medium-sized	CASSDFRGFDGYTF	TGTGCCAGCAGTGATTTCAGGGGGTTTGATGGCTACACCTTC
TRBV19	TRBD1	TRBJ2-1	-	CASSMPQGPNEQFF	TGTGCCAGTAGTATGCCACAGGGGCCCAATGAGCAGTTCTTC
TRBV5-4	-	TRBJ2-7	-	CASSFRDRGKQYF	TGTGCCAGCAGCTTCCGCGACAGAGGGAAGCAGTACTTC
TRBV10-1	TRBD2	TRBJ2-1	-	CASSASSGGAIEQFF	TGCGCCAGCAGTGCCTCTAGCGGGGGGGCCATCGAGCAGTTCTTC
TRBV7-9	-	TRBJ2-5	-	CASSLSLGKGETQYF	TGTGCCAGCAGCTTATCCCTTGGAAAGGGAGAGACCCAGTACTTC
TRBV28	-	TRBJ1-6	few	CANSPVNSPLHF	TGTGCCAATTCACCGGTCAATTCACCCCTCCACTTT
TRBV6-1	-	TRBJ1-1	few	CASSEAGTNTEAFF	TGTGCCAGCAGTGAAGCGGGGACAAACACTGAAGCTTTCTTT
TRBV6-4	TRBD1	TRBJ1-2	-	CASSDSTGNYGYTF	TGTGCCAGCAGTGACTCGACAGGGAACTATGGCTACACCTTC
TRBV4-1	-	TRBJ1-1	few	CASSQVDRENTEAFF	TGCGCCAGCAGCCAAGTGGACAGAGAGAACACTGAAGCTTTCTTT
TRBV5-1	TRBD1	TRBJ2-3	-	CASSYTTGGRNTQYF	TGCGCCAGCAGCTATACGACAGGGGGCAGGAATACGCAGTATTTT
TRBV29-1	TRBD1	TRBJ1-1	medium-sized	CSAATGGISEAFF	TGCAGCGCAGCGACAGGGGGTATATCTGAAGCTTTCTTT
TRBV20-1	TRBD1	TRBJ1-2	medium-sized	CSARLPGQNYGYTF	TGCAGTGCTAGACTGCCGGGACAGAACTATGGCTACACCTTC
TRBV7-6	-	TRBJ2-1	few	CASSSLGGPYNEQFF	TGTGCCAGCAGCTCATTAGGGGGACCTTACAATGAGCAGTTCTTC
TRBV5-6	-	TRBJ1-3	few	CASSLGLGSNTIYF	TGTGCCAGCAGCTTGGGGCTCGGGAGTAACACCATATATTTT
TRBV10-3	-	TRBJ1-3	few	CAISERGSRGNTIYF	TGTGCCATCAGTGAACGGGGAAGTAGGGGAAACACCATATATTTT
TRBV18	TRBD1	TRBJ1-6	few	CASSPPGRGNSPLHF	TGTGCCAGCTCACCACCGGGCAGGGGGAATTCACCCCTCCACTTT